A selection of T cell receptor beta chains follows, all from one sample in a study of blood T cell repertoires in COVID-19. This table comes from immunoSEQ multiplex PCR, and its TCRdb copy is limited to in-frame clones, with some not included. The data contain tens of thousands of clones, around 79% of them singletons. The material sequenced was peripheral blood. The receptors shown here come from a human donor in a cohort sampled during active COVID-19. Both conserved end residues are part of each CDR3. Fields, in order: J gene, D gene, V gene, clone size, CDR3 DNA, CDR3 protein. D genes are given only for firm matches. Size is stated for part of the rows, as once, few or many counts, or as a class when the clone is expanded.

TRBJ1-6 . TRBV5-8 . TGTGCCAGCAGCGCCTTGGGGGCCTCACCCCTCCACTTT CASSALGASPLHF
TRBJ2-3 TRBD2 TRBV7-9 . TGTGCCAGCAGCTTAGTGGGGACTAGTAACACAGATACGCAGTATTTT CASSLVGTSNTDTQYF
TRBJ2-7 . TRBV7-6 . TGTGCCAGCAGCTTAGCAGGGGTTACCGAGCAGTACTTC CASSLAGVTEQYF
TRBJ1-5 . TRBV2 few TGTGCCAGCAGTGAGTGGGGGACACCAAATCAGCCCCAGCATTTT CASSEWGTPNQPQHF
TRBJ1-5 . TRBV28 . TGTGCCAGCACCTTTGACAGTCGACTCAATCAGCCCCAGCATTTT CASTFDSRLNQPQHF
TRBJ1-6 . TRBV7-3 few TGTGCCAGCAGCTTAGATTTCGGGAGGGATTCACCCCTCCACTTT CASSLDFGRDSPLHF
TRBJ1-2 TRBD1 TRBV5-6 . TGTGCCAGCAGCTTTTCGCACAGGGGGCTGAGGGGCTACACCTTC CASSFSHRGLRGYTF
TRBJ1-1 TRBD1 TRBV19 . TGTGCCAGCAGATTGGGTCCTGGACAGGGGAGCACTGAAGCTTTCTTT CASRLGPGQGSTEAFF
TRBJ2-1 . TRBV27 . TGTGCCAGCAGCCCGGGGGTCGGGAATGAGCAGTTCTTC CASSPGVGNEQFF
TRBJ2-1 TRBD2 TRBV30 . TGTGCCTGGAGTGGTTCGGGAGGGTGGTTCTTC CAWSGSGGWFF
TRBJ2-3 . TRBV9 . TGTGCCAGCAGCGGAACCTCGGAGTTCACAGATACGCAGTATTTT CASSGTSEFTDTQYF
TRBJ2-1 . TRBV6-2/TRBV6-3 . TGTGCCAGCAGCGAACCTTATAGATCCTACAATGAGCAGTTCTTC CASSEPYRSYNEQFF
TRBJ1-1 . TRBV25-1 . TGTGCCAGCAGTTTGGGAGCTAGCACTGAAGCTTTCTTT CASSLGASTEAFF
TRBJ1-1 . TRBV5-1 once TGCGCCAGCAGCTTAAGGACAACCATCATGAACACTGAAGCTTTCTTT CASSLRTTIMNTEAFF
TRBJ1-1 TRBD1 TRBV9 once TGTGCCAGCAGCGCGAGGCTACAGGGGGGCACTGAAGCTTTCTTT CASSARLQGGTEAFF
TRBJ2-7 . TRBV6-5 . TGTGCCAGCGCCGCCCTCAGTGAGGCTGAGCAGTACTTC CASAALSEAEQYF
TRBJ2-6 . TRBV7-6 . TGTGCCAGCAGCTTACGGGCGGGAAGGAGCTCTGGGGCCAACGTCCTGACTTTC CASSLRAGRSSGANVLTF
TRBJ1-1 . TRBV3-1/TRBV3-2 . TGTGCCAGCAGCCAAGGACTTCAGGGGACGAACACTGAAGCTTTCTTT CASSQGLQGTNTEAFF